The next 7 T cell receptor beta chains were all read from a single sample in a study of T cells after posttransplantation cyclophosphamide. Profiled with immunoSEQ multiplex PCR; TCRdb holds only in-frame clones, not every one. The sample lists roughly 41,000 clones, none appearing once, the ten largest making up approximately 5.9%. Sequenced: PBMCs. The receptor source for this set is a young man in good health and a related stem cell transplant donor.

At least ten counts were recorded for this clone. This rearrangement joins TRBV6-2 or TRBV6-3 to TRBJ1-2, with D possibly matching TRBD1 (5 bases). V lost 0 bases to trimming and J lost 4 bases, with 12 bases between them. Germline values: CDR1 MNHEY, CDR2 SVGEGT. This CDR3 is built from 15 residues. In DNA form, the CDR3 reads TGTGCCAGCAGTTACTCGAGCGGGGCTGGCTATGGCTACACCTTC. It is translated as CASSYSSGAGYGYTF.

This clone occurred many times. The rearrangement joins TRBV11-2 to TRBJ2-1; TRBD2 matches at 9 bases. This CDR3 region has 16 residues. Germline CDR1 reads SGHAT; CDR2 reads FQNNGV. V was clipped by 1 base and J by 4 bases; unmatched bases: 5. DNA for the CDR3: TGTGCCAGCAGCTTAGGGAGGCGGGGGGGATACAATGAGCAGTTCTTC. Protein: CASSLGRRGGYNEQFF.

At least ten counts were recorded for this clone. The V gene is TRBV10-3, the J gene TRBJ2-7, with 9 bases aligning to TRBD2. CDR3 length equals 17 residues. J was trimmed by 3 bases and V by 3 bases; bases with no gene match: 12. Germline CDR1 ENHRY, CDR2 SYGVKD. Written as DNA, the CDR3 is TGTGCCATCAGTGATTTTGGCGGGGGGGATTACCACTACGAGCAGTACTTC. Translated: CAISDFGGGDYHYEQYF.

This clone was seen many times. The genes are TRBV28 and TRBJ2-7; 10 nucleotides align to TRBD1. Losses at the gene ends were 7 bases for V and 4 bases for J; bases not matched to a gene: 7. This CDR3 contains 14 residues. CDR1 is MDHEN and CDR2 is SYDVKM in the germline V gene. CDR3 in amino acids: CASTVGTGAYEQYF. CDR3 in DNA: TGTGCCAGCACAGTAGGGACAGGGGCGTACGAGCAGTACTTC.

The CDR3 bases are TGTGCCAGCAGTTACAAAGGAACAGCCATGAACACTGAAGCTTTCTTT. This encodes CASSYKGTAMNTEAFF. The chain employs TRBV7-8 and TRBJ1-1, with D unresolved. The CDR3 has 16 amino acids. Deletions cut 6 bases from V and 0 bases from J, with 17 bases between. Germline V lookup: CDR1 SGHVS, CDR2 FQNEAQ.

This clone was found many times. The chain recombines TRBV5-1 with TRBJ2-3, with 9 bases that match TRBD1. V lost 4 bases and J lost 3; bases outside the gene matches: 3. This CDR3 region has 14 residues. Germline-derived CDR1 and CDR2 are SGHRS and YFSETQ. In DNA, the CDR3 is TGCGCCAGCAGCACGACAGGGGGAACAGATACGCAGTATTTT. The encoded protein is CASSTTGGTDTQYF.

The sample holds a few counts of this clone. In nucleotides, the CDR3 is TGCAGCGTTGAGGGCATCCCAAACTATGGCTACACCTTC. Amino acids: CSVEGIPNYGYTF. This rearrangement joins TRBV29-1 to TRBJ1-2; D is uncertain. The CDR3 loop spans 13 amino acids. Germline loops: CDR1 SQVTM, CDR2 ANQGSEA. V lost 3 bases, J lost 2 bases, and 10 bases lay in between.